This passage covers 23 T cell receptor beta chains from one sample sequenced in a study of cytomegalovirus exposure and HLA in healthy donors. Produced via immunoSEQ multiplex PCR; TCRdb's table is partial and in-frame only. The sample has 60,000 to 85,000 clones, approximately 93% seen once. The specimen sequenced was PBMCs. Receptor source: a man between 18 and 29 years old in good health and CMV-seropositive.

The chain has TRBV11-2 and TRBJ1-1; 8 nucleotides match TRBD1. CDR1 and CDR2 (germline): SGHAT, FQNNGV. Trimming cost V 5 bases and J 3 bases; bases outside gene matches: 5. There are 14 residues in the CDR3. The CDR3 here is CASSTPTGDTEAFF. CDR3 DNA: TGTGCCAGCAGCACACCGACAGGGGACACTGAAGCTTTCTTT.

The sample holds one count of this clone. V usage is TRBV4-1 and J usage is TRBJ2-3; D is possibly TRBD2 (5 bases). Germline CDR1 reads MGHRA; CDR2 reads YSYEKL. The CDR3 runs 14 residues. The V gene lost 4 bases and the J gene lost 2 bases, with 10 bases spanning the gap. The CDR3 sequence is CASSRGSFTDTQYF. The CDR3 region has the DNA TGCGCCAGCAGCCGCGGGTCCTTCACAGATACGCAGTATTTT.

V is TRBV9 and J is TRBJ1-5, with TRBD1 matching 8 bases. Germline lookup yields CDR1 SGDLS and CDR2 YYNGEE. The junction had 2 bases not matched to a gene; V was cut back by 2 bases and J by 4 bases. This CDR3 is 14 amino acids long. This chain's CDR3 is CASSVTGGNQPQHF. The CDR3, as DNA: TGTGCCAGCAGCGTTACAGGGGGGAATCAGCCCCAGCATTTT. Based on the CDR3 plus reference TRBV9 and TRBJ1-5, the full variable domain is DSGVTQTPKHLITATGQRVTLRCSPRSGDLSVYWYQQSLDQGLQFLIQYYNGEERAKGNILERFSAQQFPDLHSELNLSSLELGDSALYFCASSVTGGNQPQHFGDGTRLSIL.

This CDR3 reads CASSLGQLGEKLFF. In DNA form, the CDR3 reads TGTGCCAGCAGCTTGGGACAGTTAGGTGAAAAACTGTTTTTT. The chain carries TRBV5-5 and TRBJ1-4; D is perhaps TRBD1 (5 bases). The V end was cut by 0 bases, the J end by 7 bases, with 10 bases between. This CDR3 comprises 14 residues. CDR1 SGHKS and CDR2 YYEKEE come from the germline V gene (reference sequence).

The V gene is TRBV28, the J gene TRBJ2-3; 10 nucleotides line up with TRBD2. The CDR3 extends over 21 amino acids. Losses at the gene ends were 2 bases for V and 0 bases for J; bases not matched to a gene: 17. The germline V gene has CDR1 MDHEN and CDR2 SYDVKM. CDR3 nucleotide sequence: TGTGCCAGCAGTTTAGCTGGTCGGACTAGCGGAAAAGTTTCTAGCACAGATACGCAGTATTTT. Its protein product is CASSLAGRTSGKVSSTDTQYF.

CDR3 amino acids: CASSPLTGTDTQYF. Written as DNA, the CDR3 is TGTGCCAGCAGCCCCCTCACGGGCACAGATACGCAGTATTTT. The chain employs TRBV14 and TRBJ2-3, with D unclear. The CDR3 is made up of 14 amino acids. Between the trimmed V and J ends, which lost 4 bases and 1 base, there was a span of 9 bases. Germline CDR1 is SGHDN and CDR2 is FVKESK.

Here the CDR3 reads CASSGGAGTSGLGGTQYF. The CDR3 DNA is TGTGCCAGCAGTGGAGGGGCCGGGACTAGCGGTCTGGGGGGAACCCAGTACTTC. The V call is TRBV6-1, the J call TRBJ2-5; 11 positions agree with TRBD2. There are 18 residues in the CDR3. The V gene's germline CDR1 is MNHNS and CDR2 SASEGT. V trimming: 4 bases; J trimming: 8 bases; junction bases outside the gene matches: 18.

The rearrangement links TRBV27 to TRBJ1-1, with 7 positions matching TRBD1. V gave up 8 bases and J gave up 5 bases; unmatched junction bases: 11. The CDR3 is 14 amino acids. Per the germline V gene, CDR1 is MNHEY and CDR2 is SMNVEV (reference sequence). CDR3 nucleotide sequence: TGTGCCAGCCGCAACGGAGGGGGCGGGACTGAAGCTTTCTTT. Translated, it gives CASRNGGGGTEAFF.

The chain couples TRBV4-2 to TRBJ2-1, with 15 bases identical to TRBD2. Trimming cost V 2 bases and J 9 bases; bases outside gene matches: 8. The CDR3 extends over 17 amino acids. Germline-derived CDR1 and CDR2 are LGHNA and YNFKEQ. The CDR3 coding sequence is TGTGCCAGCAGCCAATCTTGGACTAGCGGGAGGGGAAGTGAGCAGTTCTTC. It translates to CASSQSWTSGRGSEQFF.

The V gene is TRBV14, the J gene TRBJ1-4; no clear D. The V end was cut by 0 bases, the J end by 4 bases, with 9 bases between. CDR3 length equals 15 residues. From germline, CDR1 is SGHDN and CDR2 FVKESK. The CDR3 region has the DNA TGTGCCAGCAGCCAAGAACCACAAAGTAATGAAAAACTGTTTTTT. Its protein product is CASSQEPQSNEKLFF.

This chain joins TRBV27 and TRBJ1-1; weak D call: TRBD1 (6 bases). Between the trimmed V and J ends, which lost 8 bases and 4 bases, there was a span of 14 bases. Germline V gene sequence: CDR1 MNHEY, CDR2 SMNVEV (reference sequence). The CDR3 has 13 residues. The CDR3 spells CASGEGVTTEAFF. CDR3 DNA: TGTGCCAGCGGCGAGGGGGTGACCACTGAAGCTTTCTTT.

The CDR3 sequence is CASSFAQGSNQPQHF. The CDR3 DNA sequence: TGTGCCAGCAGTTTTGCCCAGGGCAGCAATCAGCCCCAGCATTTT. V usage is TRBV28 and J usage is TRBJ1-5; D is possibly TRBD1 (5 bases). Trimming took off 3 bases at V and 1 base at J, with 10 bases between the two ends. The germline V gene has CDR1 MDHEN and CDR2 SYDVKM. This CDR3 region has 15 residues. The full variable domain, rest sourced from reference TRBV28 and TRBJ1-5, is DVKVTQSSRYLVKRTGEKVFLECVQDMDHENMFWYRQDPGLGLRLIYFSYDVKMKEKGDIPEGYSVSREKKERFSLILESASTNQTSMYLCASSFAQGSNQPQHFGDGTRLSIL.

The rearrangement uses TRBV29-1 and TRBJ2-1, with 7 bases fitting TRBD2. Germline trimming cut 5 bases from V and 4 bases from J; bases unmatched to any gene: 5. Germline V gene lookup returns CDR1 SQVTM and CDR2 ANQGSEA. This CDR3 region has 13 residues. This CDR3 reads CSVSSGDYNEQFF. As DNA, the CDR3 is TGCAGCGTTTCTAGCGGAGATTACAATGAGCAGTTCTTC.

The V and J genes are TRBV27 and TRBJ2-2; D is perhaps TRBD1 (6 bases). Per the germline V gene, CDR1 is MNHEY and CDR2 is SMNVEV (reference sequence). Trimming removed 9 bases at V and 0 bases at J, with 14 bases between. This CDR3 is 15 amino acids long. CDR3 bases: TGTGCCAGTGAGACCGGACAGCCGAACACCGGGGAGCTGTTTTTT. Protein: CASETGQPNTGELFF.

The V gene is TRBV11-2, the J gene TRBJ2-1, with TRBD2 as a possible D gene (5 bases). The CDR3 loop spans 15 amino acids. The V end was cut by 5 bases, the J end by 8 bases, with 19 bases between. Germline V CDR1 and CDR2: SGHAT, FQNNGV. CDR3 in amino acids: CASSLSWRSGDEQFF. For the CDR3, the DNA is TGTGCCAGCAGCCTATCCTGGAGGAGCGGAGATGAGCAGTTCTTC.

This clone was picked up one time. The V and J genes are TRBV30 and TRBJ1-1; D possibly corresponds to TRBD1 (5 bases). This CDR3 has 14 amino acids. Germline CDR1 and CDR2: GTSNPN and SVGIG (reference sequence). V lost 0 bases and J 5 bases, leaving 13 bases between the germline ends. The CDR3 here is CAWSVGGKGTEAFF. The CDR3 bases are TGTGCCTGGAGTGTGGGGGGGAAGGGGACTGAAGCTTTCTTT.

The rearrangement uses TRBV30 and TRBJ2-2; D not certain. The CDR3 sequence is 12 residues long. Germline CDR1 reads GTSNPN; CDR2 reads SVGIG (reference sequence). CDR3 DNA sequence: TGTGCTAATGGCTCAAACACCGGGGAGCTGTTTTTT. This encodes CANGSNTGELFF.

This clone was counted a single time. The genes are TRBV11-1 and TRBJ1-2; 9 nucleotides align to TRBD1. The CDR3 is 15 amino acids. Germline assignment: CDR1 SGHAT and CDR2 FQDESV (reference sequence). J lost 0 bases, V lost 5 bases, and 4 bases had no gene match. CDR3 in amino acids: CASSKDRGANYGYTF. The CDR3 nucleotides read TGTGCCAGCAGCAAGGACAGGGGTGCTAACTATGGCTACACCTTC.

The rearrangement joins TRBV13 to TRBJ2-3; 8 bases are a match to TRBD2. The CDR3 contains 16 residues. Germline V lookup: CDR1 PRHDT, CDR2 FYEKMQ (reference sequence). V lost 3 bases, J lost 2 bases, and 7 bases stayed unmatched. CDR3 protein: CASSLRAGVTTDTQYF. Here the CDR3 DNA reads TGTGCCAGCAGCTTGAGAGCGGGGGTGACCACAGATACGCAGTATTTT.

This chain joins TRBV30 and TRBJ2-1, with TRBD1 matching 7 bases. Germline-derived CDR1 and CDR2 are GTSNPN and SVGIG (reference sequence). The J segment lost 8 bases and the V segment lost 3 bases, leaving 7 bases of the junction unmatched. The CDR3 runs to 13 residues. The CDR3 region is CAWRWTGSHEQFF. In DNA, the CDR3 is TGTGCCTGGAGGTGGACAGGCTCCCATGAGCAGTTCTTC.

This clone was found a few times. The V call is TRBV28, the J call TRBJ1-5; weak D call: TRBD1 (5 bases). The CDR3 has 12 residues. Trimming removed 6 bases from V and 4 bases from J, with 7 bases in between. Looked up from germline, CDR1 is MDHEN and CDR2 is SYDVKM. As DNA, the CDR3 is TGTGCCAGCAGGGGGGGAAATCAGCCCCAGCATTTT. It specifies CASRGGNQPQHF.

CDR3 sequence: CASSYTGTGGWYEQYF. The CDR3 DNA is TGTGCCAGCAGTTACACTGGGACAGGGGGCTGGTACGAGCAGTACTTC. J is TRBJ2-7 and V is TRBV6-5; 12 bases are a match to TRBD1. V shed 2 bases and J 4 bases; nucleotides not matched to a gene: 6. Germline V gives CDR1 MNHEY, CDR2 SVGAGI. This CDR3 has 16 residues.

The chain recombines TRBV27 with TRBJ2-7; 7 positions match TRBD2. The CDR3 spans 18 residues. With V trimmed by 4 bases and J by 6 bases, 21 bases remained unmatched. The germline V gene has CDR1 MNHEY and CDR2 SMNVEV (reference sequence). The CDR3 loop is CASSSEASGIWRAREQYF. CDR3 coding DNA: TGTGCCAGCAGTTCCGAGGCTAGCGGTATCTGGAGGGCCCGCGAGCAGTACTTC.